This record looks at one TCR beta chain sequence and its context. Produced via immunoSEQ multiplex PCR; TCRdb's table is partial and in-frame only. The data hold about 25,000 clones, with 80% to 95% observed a single time. This entry belongs to a study of graft-versus-host responses after intestinal transplantation. On the study more broadly: For two to four years after anti-thymocyte globulin induction, all recipients took tacrolimus and steroids.

The sample in question was PBMCs, obtained 18 days after transplant. The source of this sequence is a human patient who received an intestinal transplant, so some T cells may come from the graft donor.

In DNA form, the CDR3 reads TGTGCCAGCATGGGAGGACTAGCGGTATACGAGCAGTACTTC. Amino acids: CASMGGLAVYEQYF. The chain uses TRBV6-1 and TRBJ2-7; 10 bases fit TRBD2. This CDR3 has 14 residues. Germline V lookup: CDR1 MNHNS, CDR2 SASEGT. V was pared by 7 bases and J by 4 bases, with 7 bases of the junction left unmatched.